A single sample gave rise to the 19 T cell receptor beta chains below, sequenced in a study of Graves' ophthalmopathy and Graves' hyperthyroidism. RNA transcripts were the source from which TCR beta CDR3 regions were amplified. HTBI primers were used in a first-round RT-PCR, which preceded a second-round multiplex PCR. TCRdb reanalysed the multiplex PCR reads using MiXCR and keeps one entry per CDR3 protein. The table lists about 600,000 distinct CDR3 sequences, roughly 39% of them singletons. Material for sequencing was peripheral blood or thyroid tissue (not recorded which). Receptor source: an adult man with Graves' hyperthyroidism.

The chain joins TRBV12-3 or TRBV12-4 to TRBJ2-7; D unclear. The DNA matches TRBJ2-1 better at its end, which makes the J call doubtful. The CDR3 consists of 13 residues. The CDR3 loop is CASRPSSYNEQFF. The CDR3 bases are TGTGCCAGCAGGCCGAGCTCCTACAATGAGCAGTTCTTC.

In its sample, this clonotype was seen many times. The chain couples TRBV4-1 to TRBJ2-5, with 8 nucleotides matching TRBD2. Trimming cost V 0 bases and J 3 bases; bases outside gene matches: 3. CDR3 length: 15 amino acids. Per the germline V gene, CDR1 is MGHRA and CDR2 is YSYEKL. The CDR3 DNA reads as TGCGCCAGCAGCCAAGATCGAGCGGGGGAAGAGACCCAGTACTTC. Translated, it gives CASSQDRAGEETQYF.

Ten or more counts support this clonotype. V is TRBV12-3 or TRBV12-4 and J is TRBJ2-2; a weak D match, TRBD1 (6 bases). Trimming pared 6 bases from V and 3 bases from J, leaving 11 bases between. The CDR3 contains 14 residues. This chain's CDR3 is CASSYYRDTGELFF. The CDR3 DNA follows: TGTGCCAGCAGCTACTACAGGGACACCGGGGAGCTGTTTTTT.

V usage is TRBV20-1 and J usage is TRBJ2-5; a possible D gene is TRBD2 (6 bases). The germline V gene has CDR1 DFQATT and CDR2 SNEGSKA (reference sequence). The CDR3 spans 13 residues. Trimming removed 7 bases from V and 1 base from J, with 13 bases in between. The DNA of the CDR3 is TGCAGTGTCGGGGTTAGCGGCCAAGAGACCCAGTACTTC. This gives the protein CSVGVSGQETQYF.

This clonotype was found many times. DNA of the CDR3: TGTGCCAGCACCTCCTCAGGACGGGGGTCCTACGAGCAGTACTTC. Translated: CASTSSGRGSYEQYF. The chain employs TRBV11-3 and TRBJ2-7; D perhaps matches TRBD2 (6 bases). The CDR3 covers 15 residues. Germline CDR1 and CDR2: SGHNT and YENEEA. V lost 7 bases and J lost 1, with 17 bases in between.

The chain joins TRBV19 to TRBJ1-3; D unclear. The CDR3 sequence is 13 residues long. Between the trimmed V and J ends, which lost 5 bases and 9 bases, there was a span of 14 bases. Germline CDR1 and CDR2: LNHDA and SQIVND (reference sequence). CDR3 DNA sequence: TGTGCCAGTAGTCCCGGCCTGGTGAGCACCATATATTTT. Encoded protein: CASSPGLVSTIYF.

The chain has TRBV3-1 and TRBJ1-1; TRBD1 agrees at 8 bases. This CDR3 has 14 amino acids. Germline V gene lookup returns CDR1 LGHDT and CDR2 YNNKEL (reference sequence). J gave up 3 bases and V 4 bases, and 4 bases lay outside the gene matches. CDR3 sequence: CASSPGTGYTEAFF. The CDR3 DNA sequence: TGTGCCAGCAGCCCTGGGACAGGATACACTGAAGCTTTCTTT.

This clonotype has a count of ten or more. V gene TRBV10-3 combines with J gene TRBJ1-3; tentatively, D is TRBD1 (6 bases). Germline V gene data show CDR1 as ENHRY and CDR2 as SYGVKD. The CDR3 has 14 amino acids. V was shortened by 6 bases and J by 3 bases, with 12 bases between the two germline ends. The CDR3 DNA reads TGTGCCATCAGCAGAGACAGGATTGGAAACACCATATATTTT. This encodes CAISRDRIGNTIYF.

This clonotype was picked up many times. V is TRBV7-3 and J is TRBJ1-1, with D possibly TRBD1 on 6 matching bases. Trimming left V 1 base short and J 1 base short, with 16 bases between. Germline-derived CDR1 and CDR2 are SGHTA and FQGTGA. The CDR3 sequence is 17 residues long. The CDR3 DNA reads TGTGCCAGCAGCTTAAACTGGAGGGGGTTATCGAACACTGAAGCTTTCTTT. Its protein product is CASSLNWRGLSNTEAFF. The full variable domain, in which reference TRBV7-3 and TRBJ1-1 provide the parts outside the CDR3, is GAGVSQTPSNKVTEKGKYVELRCDPISGHTALYWYRQSLGQGPEFLIYFQGTGAADDSGLPNDRFFAVRPEGSVSTLKIQRTERGDSAVYLCASSLNWRGLSNTEAFFGQGTRLTVV.

This clonotype showed up many times. V is TRBV20-1 and J is TRBJ1-2; a possible D gene is TRBD1 (5 bases). V gave up 6 bases and J gave up 3 bases, with 14 bases separating them. There are 13 residues in the CDR3. CDR1 is DFQATT and CDR2 is SNEGSKA in the germline V gene (reference sequence). The CDR3 reads CSAEGTVDYGYTF. CDR3 DNA: TGCAGTGCCGAAGGGACGGTTGACTATGGCTACACCTTC.

In this sample, this clonotype turned up many times. The rearrangement joins TRBV6-5 to TRBJ1-1; D is unresolved. Germline CDR1 reads MNHEY; CDR2 reads SVGAGI. CDR3 length equals 12 residues. The V end lost 2 bases, the J end lost 6 bases, and 7 bases lay between the germline ends. The CDR3 protein is CASSYLTPEAFF. In nucleotides, the CDR3 is TGTGCCAGCAGTTACCTTACGCCTGAAGCTTTCTTT.

This chain joins TRBV7-3 and TRBJ1-4; a possible D gene is TRBD1 (5 bases). V lost 5 bases and J lost 4, with 23 bases in between. CDR1 and CDR2 (germline): SGHTA, FQGTGA. The CDR3 totals 18 residues. CDR3 in amino acids: CASSQIGSLGGFNEKLFF. In nucleotides, the CDR3 is TGTGCCAGCAGCCAAATCGGGTCCCTCGGGGGGTTTAATGAAAAACTGTTTTTT.

In regard to this clonotype: Since a much larger clone is just one base distant, this may be a read error. It is likely a read error, because the conserved phenylalanine at the end of the CDR3 is missing. The chain uses TRBV20-1 and TRBJ1-2; 7 nucleotides match TRBD1. Germline assignment: CDR1 DFQATT and CDR2 SNEGSKA (reference sequence). Trimming removed 6 bases from V and 3 bases from J; junction bases left unmatched: 10. This CDR3 spans 14 amino acids. In DNA, the CDR3 is TGCAGTGCCGCAATTCTCCAGGGGGACTATGGCTACACCCTC. Encoded protein: CSAAILQGDYGYTL.

A few counts support this clonotype. The genes are TRBV19 and TRBJ1-1; D might be TRBD1 (6 bases). The CDR3 length is 15 residues. The germline V gene has CDR1 LNHDA and CDR2 SQIVND (reference sequence). Trimming took 6 bases from V and 4 from J, leaving 18 bases between them. The CDR3, as DNA: TGTGCCAGTAGCCCCCTAGGGGGGTTGGGCACTGAAGCTTTCTTT. Translated, it gives CASSPLGGLGTEAFF.

The DNA for the CDR3 is TGTGCCAGCAGTCTAGAGCCCTCTGGGAATCAGCCCCAGCATTTT. Protein: CASSLEPSGNQPQHF. The rearrangement joins TRBV6-5 to TRBJ1-5; the D is unclear. There are 15 residues in the CDR3. CDR1 is MNHEY and CDR2 is SVGAGI in the germline V gene. Trimming pared 5 bases from V and 4 bases from J, leaving 15 bases between.

The chain recombines TRBV7-9 with TRBJ1-4; 9 bases align to TRBD1. V was pared by 5 bases and J by 8 bases, with 9 bases of the junction left unmatched. Germline CDR1 is SEHNR and CDR2 is FQNEAQ (reference sequence). CDR3 size: 15 residues. The CDR3 DNA reads TGTGCCAGCAGCCAGGCTGGGACAGGGTCGGAAAAACTGTTTTTT. It translates to CASSQAGTGSEKLFF.

For this clonotype: No DNA is shown, since the ends of the CDR3 on it are uncertain; the CDR3 is the one TCRdb lists. This rearrangement joins TRBV24-1 to TRBJ1-1; the table's TRBD1 call for D was not verified on the DNA. The germline V gene encodes CDR1 KGHDR and CDR2 SFDVKD. The CDR3 spans 18 amino acids, including both terminal residues. CDR3 loop: CATCASSQDASLNTEAFF.

This chain uses TRBV7-9 with TRBJ2-7; TRBD2 might be the D (6 bases). In germline, CDR1 is SEHNR, CDR2 FQNEAQ (reference sequence). Trimming removed 5 bases at V and 6 bases at J, with 11 bases between. This CDR3 is 12 amino acids long. The CDR3 nucleotides are TGTGCCAGCAGCGGGGAAGCGGGCGAGCAGTACTTC. This translates into CASSGEAGEQYF.

The V gene is TRBV5-6, the J gene TRBJ2-7, with 7 positions matching TRBD2. V shed 2 bases and J 1 base; nucleotides not matched to a gene: 6. CDR1 is SGHDT and CDR2 is YYEEEE in the germline V gene. The CDR3 is 15 amino acids. The CDR3 nucleotides read TGTGCCAGCAGCTTAGCACTAGCGAATTCCTACGAGCAGTACTTC. Its protein product is CASSLALANSYEQYF.